The rows below give T cell receptor beta chains drawn from one sample of a study of spatial heterogeneity in lung cancer. MiXCR, applied by TCRdb to the 5' RACE reads, yields one record per CDR3 protein. The sample shows under 35,000 distinct CDR3 sequences, approximately 5.1% of them seen only once. Sequenced material: PBMCs, taken at follow-up. All receptors derive from a female donor with early-stage non-small cell lung cancer. Both conserved end residues are part of each CDR3. D genes are given only for firm matches. A clone size is listed for some rows: how often the clone was seen (once, few, many), or a class if it is expanded.

TRBV29-1	NA	TRBJ1-1	many	11	CSDRGFTEAFF	TGCAGCGATCGAGGGTTCACTGAAGCTTTCTTT
TRBV5-1	NA	TRBJ1-2	many	14	CASSPRADGHGYTF	TGCGCCAGCAGCCCTCGAGCTGACGGCCATGGCTACACCTTC
TRBV7-2	NA	TRBJ2-7	many	13	CASSGHNSYEQYF	TGTGCCAGCAGTGGACACAATTCCTACGAGCAGTACTTC
TRBV9	NA	TRBJ1-5	many	15	CASTPGGGPNQPQHF	TGTGCCAGTACCCCAGGAGGGGGGCCCAATCAGCCCCAGCATTTT
TRBV10-3	TRBD1	TRBJ2-7	many	13	CAISHRQGYEQYF	TGTGCCATCAGCCATCGACAGGGCTACGAGCAGTACTTC
TRBV28	TRBD1	TRBJ1-5	many	14	CASSSDRGRESQHF	TGTGCCAGCAGCTCGGACAGGGGGCGCGAGTCCCAGCATTTT
TRBV6-2/TRBV6-3	TRBD2	TRBJ2-1	few	14	CASMTSGSGNEQFF	TGTGCCAGCATGACTAGCGGGAGTGGAAATGAGCAGTTCTTC
TRBV28	NA	TRBJ2-3	many	12	CASSLTAGAQYF	TGTGCCAGCAGTTTGACGGCAGGGGCTCAGTATTTT
TRBV7-2	TRBD1	TRBJ2-1	many	17	CASSLWAGDRGYNEQFF	TGTGCCAGCAGCTTATGGGCGGGGGACAGGGGCTACAATGAGCAGTTCTTC
TRBV12-3/TRBV12-4	NA	TRBJ2-2	many	14	CASRRLVDTGELFF	TGTGCCAGCAGAAGACTAGTCGACACCGGGGAGCTGTTTTTT
TRBV11-2	NA	TRBJ2-3	many	12	CASSSTDPTQYF	TGTGCCAGCAGCTCAACGGACCCTACGCAGTATTTT
TRBV12-5	NA	TRBJ1-6	many	12	CASGLDNSPLHF	TGTGCTAGTGGTTTGGACAATTCACCCCTCCACTTT
TRBV5-1	NA	TRBJ2-3	many	16	CASTGGGATSTDTQYF	TGCGCCAGCACCGGGGGCGGGGCGACTAGCACAGATACGCAGTATTTT
TRBV7-9	TRBD1	TRBJ2-6	many	19	CASSLLGGQGGTGANVLTF	TGTGCCAGCAGCCTACTTGGGGGACAGGGTGGAACTGGGGCCAACGTCCTGACTTTC
TRBV13	NA	TRBJ2-7	many	13	CASSLLGQREQYF	TGTGCCAGCAGCCTTTTGGGCCAACGGGAGCAGTACTTC
TRBV20-1	TRBD2	TRBJ2-3	many	13	CSAPVRERYTQYF	TGCAGTGCGCCGGTGCGGGAGAGGTATACGCAGTATTTT
TRBV25-1	NA	TRBJ2-7	many	14	CASSDSSSRSEQYF	TGTGCCAGCAGTGACTCCTCTAGCCGTTCTGAGCAGTACTTC
TRBV3-1	TRBD1	TRBJ1-4	few	13	CASSQDLGTGLFF	TGTGCCAGCAGCCAAGATCTTGGGACAGGTCTGTTTTTT
TRBV20-1	TRBD1	TRBJ2-3	many	15	CSARDRDRGTDTQYF	TGCAGTGCTAGGGACAGGGATAGGGGAACAGATACGCAGTATTTT
TRBV3-1	NA	TRBJ2-1	few	16	CASSPSLGRTYNEQFF	TGTGCCAGCAGCCCTTCACTGGGACGTACCTACAATGAGCAGTTCTTC
TRBV19	TRBD2	TRBJ2-1	many	17	CASSMTHPGLAGNEQFF	TGTGCCAGTAGTATGACGCACCCGGGACTAGCGGGCAATGAGCAGTTCTTC
TRBV5-1	TRBD1	TRBJ1-1	NA	15	CASSSGQGANTEAFF	TGCGCCAGCAGCTCGGGACAGGGGGCCAACACTGAAGCTTTCTTT
TRBV20-1	TRBD2	TRBJ2-3	many	14	CSARTSGGTDTQYF	TGCAGTGCTAGGACTAGCGGGGGCACAGATACGCAGTATTTT
TRBV19	TRBD1	TRBJ1-5	many	16	CASSAWTGGSNQPQHF	TGTGCCAGTAGTGCCTGGACAGGGGGCAGCAATCAGCCCCAGCATTTT
TRBV7-9	NA	TRBJ1-1	many	14	CASSETGTNTEAFF	TGTGCCAGCAGCGAAACCGGGACTAACACTGAAGCTTTCTTT
TRBV25-1	TRBD1	TRBJ1-2	many	12	CASQGGNYGYTF	TGTGCCAGCCAGGGGGGTAACTATGGCTACACCTTC
TRBV4-1	TRBD1	TRBJ2-5	many	15	CASSQDPQGGETQYF	TGCGCCAGCAGCCAAGATCCACAGGGGGGAGAGACCCAGTACTTC
TRBV7-8	NA	TRBJ2-5	NA	13	CASSLLVLETQYF	TGTGCCAGCAGCCTACTAGTTTTGGAGACCCAGTACTTC
TRBV29-1	NA	TRBJ1-4	many	14	CSVSNDWEGEKLFF	TGCAGCGTTTCCAACGACTGGGAGGGCGAAAAACTGTTTTTT
TRBV4-3	TRBD1	TRBJ2-2	few	18	CASSHRLLTGDNTGELFF	TGCGCCAGCAGCCACCGCCTACTGACAGGGGATAACACCGGGGAGCTGTTTTTT
TRBV5-1	NA	TRBJ2-2	many	17	CASSLRAMTANTGELFF	TGCGCCAGCAGCCTTCGAGCAATGACGGCCAACACCGGGGAGCTGTTTTTT
TRBV7-6	NA	TRBJ1-6	NA	14	CASSLRDTNSPLHF	TGTGCCAGCAGCCTCCGGGACACTAATTCACCCCTCCACTTT
TRBV28	NA	TRBJ2-7	many	15	CASSSRGGGSYEQYF	TGTGCCAGCAGTTCGAGGGGCGGTGGATCCTACGAGCAGTACTTC
TRBV4-2	NA	TRBJ1-3	many	14	CASSQRGSGNTIYF	TGTGCCAGCAGCCAAAGAGGGTCTGGAAACACCATATATTTT
TRBV7-9	TRBD2	TRBJ2-3	many	16	CASSLNAGGPQDTQYF	TGTGCCAGCAGCTTAAACGCGGGGGGGCCACAAGATACGCAGTATTTT
TRBV2	NA	TRBJ1-1	many	13	CASSQGENTEAFF	TGTGCCAGCAGCCAAGGAGAGAACACTGAAGCTTTCTTT
TRBV6-2/TRBV6-3	TRBD2	TRBJ2-3	many	13	CALGTSGPDTQYF	TGTGCCCTTGGGACTAGCGGGCCAGATACGCAGTATTTT
TRBV3-1	NA	TRBJ1-5	NA	15	CASSQDAVNNQPQHF	TGTGCCAGCAGCCAAGATGCGGTCAACAATCAGCCCCAGCATTTT
TRBV6-2/TRBV6-3	NA	TRBJ2-3	NA	14	CASSYEGESDTQYF	TGTGCCAGCAGTTACGAAGGGGAATCAGATACGCAGTATTTT
TRBV6-5	TRBD1	TRBJ2-7	many	11	CASTGGGEQYF	TGTGCAAGTACAGGGGGCGGAGAGCAGTACTTC
TRBV4-2	TRBD2	TRBJ2-5	many	14	CASKPGLAGETQYF	TGTGCCAGCAAACCGGGACTAGCGGGAGAGACCCAGTACTTC
TRBV6-2/TRBV6-3	NA	TRBJ2-7	NA	11	CASNLDYEQYF	TGTGCCAGCAACTTAGACTACGAGCAGTACTTC
TRBV20-1	NA	TRBJ1-1	many	14	CSASDRPLATEAFF	TGCAGTGCTAGTGATCGGCCGCTGGCCACTGAAGCTTTCTTT
TRBV4-2	TRBD2	TRBJ2-1	many	19	CASSQDSRTSGKGYNEQFF	TGTGCCAGCAGCCAAGATTCCCGGACTAGCGGGAAAGGGTACAATGAGCAGTTCTTC
TRBV20-1	NA	TRBJ2-5	many	12	CSARGFQETQYF	TGCAGTGCTAGAGGCTTTCAAGAGACCCAGTACTTC
TRBV6-2/TRBV6-3	TRBD2	TRBJ2-3	many	14	CASGAAGPTDTQYF	TGTGCCAGCGGAGCAGCGGGACCCACAGATACGCAGTATTTT
TRBV28	NA	TRBJ2-2	few	15	CASSPPGGRTGELFF	TGTGCCAGCAGTCCCCCCGGGGGGCGTACCGGGGAGCTGTTTTTT
TRBV20-1	TRBD1	TRBJ2-3	few	15	CSARDVDRGADTQYF	TGCAGTGCTAGAGATGTGGACAGGGGCGCAGATACGCAGTATTTT
TRBV9	NA	TRBJ2-1	many	13	CASSARRGNEQFF	TGTGCCAGCAGCGCGAGGAGGGGTAATGAGCAGTTCTTC
TRBV20-1	NA	TRBJ2-5	many	12	CSARPHQETQYF	TGCAGTGCTAGACCGCACCAAGAGACCCAGTACTTC
TRBV12-3/TRBV12-4	NA	TRBJ2-2	NA	13	CASSNRVTGELFF	TGTGCCAGCAGCAACAGGGTAACCGGGGAGCTGTTTTTT
TRBV7-9	TRBD2	TRBJ2-6	many	18	CASSLGLAGAPGANVLTF	TGTGCCAGCAGCTTAGGGCTAGCGGGAGCTCCTGGGGCCAACGTCCTGACTTTC
TRBV9	TRBD2	TRBJ2-3	many	16	CASSSRLADPTDTQYF	TGTGCCAGCAGCTCTCGACTAGCGGACCCCACAGATACGCAGTATTTT
TRBV20-1	NA	TRBJ1-2	NA	14	CSARGSAEIYGYTF	TGCAGTGCTAGAGGGAGCGCGGAGATCTATGGCTACACCTTC
TRBV7-2	NA	TRBJ1-2	NA	13	CASSLPGERGYTF	TGTGCCAGCAGCTTACCAGGGGAGCGAGGCTACACCTTC
TRBV27	TRBD1	TRBJ1-2	many	15	CASMGGQGPNYGYTF	TGTGCCAGCATGGGGGGACAGGGGCCAAACTATGGCTACACCTTC
TRBV7-9	NA	TRBJ1-6	NA	14	CASSLEQYNSPLHF	TGTGCCAGCAGCTTAGAACAGTATAATTCACCCCTCCACTTT
TRBV2	NA	TRBJ2-7	many	15	CASRQGQTTSYEQYF	TGTGCCAGCAGACAAGGACAGACAACCTCCTACGAGCAGTACTTC
TRBV29-1	NA	TRBJ1-2	NA	11	CSGHANYGYTF	TGCAGCGGGCACGCTAACTATGGCTACACCTTC